This T cell receptor (beta chain) was documented in a study of beta chain features in type 1 diabetes. Post-sort purity exceeded 98% for all sorted populations. Every bit of the isolated RNA underwent reverse transcription, so sequencing read expressed TCRB transcripts. Clones were read by immunoSEQ multiplex PCR, and TCRdb kept only the in-frame ones, dropping some. The sample lists under 350,000 clones, about 24% occurring once. With regard to this clone: Its specificity is unknown.

J lost 0 bases, V lost 7 bases, and 3 bases had no gene match. Germline CDR1 and CDR2: LNHDA and SQIVND (reference sequence). The CDR3 covers 14 residues. Findings and caveats of the study: Among all four CD4+ subsets, Type 1 diabetes patients had TCRB CDR3s that were moderately but significantly shorter.

The chain is built from TRBV19 and TRBJ2-3, with 8 nucleotides matching TRBD2. Input material: naive CD4+ T cells from blood. The receptor's source is a woman aged 25-40 years with type 1 diabetes. The CDR3 reads CASTRGGSTDTQYF. The CDR3 region has the DNA TGTGCCAGTACCCGGGGGGGGAGCACAGATACGCAGTATTTT.